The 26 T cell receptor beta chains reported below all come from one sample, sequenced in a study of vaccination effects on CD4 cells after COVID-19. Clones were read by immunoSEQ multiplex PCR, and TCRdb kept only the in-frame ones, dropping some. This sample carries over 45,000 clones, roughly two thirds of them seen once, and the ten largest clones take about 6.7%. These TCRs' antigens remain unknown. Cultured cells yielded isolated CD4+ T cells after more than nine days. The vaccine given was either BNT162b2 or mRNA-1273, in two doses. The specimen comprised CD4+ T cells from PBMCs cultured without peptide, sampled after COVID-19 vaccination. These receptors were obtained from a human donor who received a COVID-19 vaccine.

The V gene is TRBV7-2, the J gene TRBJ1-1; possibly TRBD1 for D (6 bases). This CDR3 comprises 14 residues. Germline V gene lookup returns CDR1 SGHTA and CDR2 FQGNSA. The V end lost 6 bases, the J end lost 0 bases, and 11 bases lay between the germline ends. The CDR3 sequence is CASRRGQMNTEAFF. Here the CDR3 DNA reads TGTGCCAGCAGGAGAGGACAGATGAACACTGAAGCTTTCTTT. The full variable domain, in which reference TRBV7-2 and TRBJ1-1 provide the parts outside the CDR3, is GAGVSQSPSNKVTEKGKDVELRCDPISGHTALYWYRQSLGQGLEFLIYFQGNSAPDKSGLPSDRFSAERTGGSVSTLTIQRTQQEDSAVYLCASRRGQMNTEAFFGQGTRLTVV.

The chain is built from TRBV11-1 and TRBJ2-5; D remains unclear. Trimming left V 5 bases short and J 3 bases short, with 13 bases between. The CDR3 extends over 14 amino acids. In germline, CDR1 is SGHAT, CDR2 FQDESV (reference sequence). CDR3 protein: CASSPRSNKETQYF. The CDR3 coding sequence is TGTGCCAGCAGCCCTCGTTCGAACAAAGAGACCCAGTACTTC.

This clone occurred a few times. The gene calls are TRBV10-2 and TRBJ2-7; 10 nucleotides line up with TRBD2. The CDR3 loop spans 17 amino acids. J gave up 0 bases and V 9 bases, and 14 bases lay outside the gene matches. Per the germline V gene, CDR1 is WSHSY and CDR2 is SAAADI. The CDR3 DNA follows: TGCGCCAGTACGGAAAGACGGGGACTAGCGATCTCCTACGAGCAGTACTTC. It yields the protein CASTERRGLAISYEQYF.

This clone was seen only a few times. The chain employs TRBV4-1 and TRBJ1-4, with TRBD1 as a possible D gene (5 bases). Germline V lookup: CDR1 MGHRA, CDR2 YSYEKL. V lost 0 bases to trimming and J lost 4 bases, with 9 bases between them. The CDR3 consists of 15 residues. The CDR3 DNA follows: TGCGCCAGCAGCCAAGAGGGGCAGGGTAATGAAAAACTGTTTTTT. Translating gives CASSQEGQGNEKLFF.

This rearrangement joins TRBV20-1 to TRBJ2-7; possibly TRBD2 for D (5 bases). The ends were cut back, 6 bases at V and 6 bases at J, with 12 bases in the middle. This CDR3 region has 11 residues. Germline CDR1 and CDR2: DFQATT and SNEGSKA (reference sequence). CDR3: CSAPREAEQYF. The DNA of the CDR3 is TGCAGTGCCCCCCGGGAAGCCGAGCAGTACTTC.

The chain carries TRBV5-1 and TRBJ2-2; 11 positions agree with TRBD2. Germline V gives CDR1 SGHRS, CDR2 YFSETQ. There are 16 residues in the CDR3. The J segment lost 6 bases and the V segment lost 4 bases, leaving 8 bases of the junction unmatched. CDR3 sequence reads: CASSPPLAGEAGELFF. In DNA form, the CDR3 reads TGCGCCAGCAGCCCACCACTAGCGGGAGAAGCCGGGGAGCTGTTTTTT.

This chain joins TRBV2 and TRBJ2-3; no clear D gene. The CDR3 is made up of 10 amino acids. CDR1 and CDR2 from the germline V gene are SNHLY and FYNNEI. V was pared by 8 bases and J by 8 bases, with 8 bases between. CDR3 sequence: CASSTGTQYF. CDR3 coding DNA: TGTGCCAGCTCTACGGGTACGCAGTATTTT.

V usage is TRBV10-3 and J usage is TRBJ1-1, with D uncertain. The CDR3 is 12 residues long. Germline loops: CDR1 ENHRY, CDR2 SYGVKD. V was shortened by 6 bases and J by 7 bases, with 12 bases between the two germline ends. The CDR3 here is CAIRDEGDEAFF. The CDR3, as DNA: TGTGCCATCAGGGACGAAGGCGATGAAGCTTTCTTT.

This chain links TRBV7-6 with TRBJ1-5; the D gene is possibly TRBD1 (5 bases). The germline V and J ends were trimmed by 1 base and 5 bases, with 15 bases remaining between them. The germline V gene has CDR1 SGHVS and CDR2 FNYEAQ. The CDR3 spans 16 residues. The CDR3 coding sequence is TGTGCCAGCAGCTTAGAATCTGGGACGGGCGATCAGCCCCAGCATTTT. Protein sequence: CASSLESGTGDQPQHF.

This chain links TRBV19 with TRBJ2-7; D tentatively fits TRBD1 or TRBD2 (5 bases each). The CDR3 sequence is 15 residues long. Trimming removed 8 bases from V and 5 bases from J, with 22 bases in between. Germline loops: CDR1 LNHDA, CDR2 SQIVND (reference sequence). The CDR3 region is CASQRSPGPSHEQYF. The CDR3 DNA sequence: TGTGCCAGTCAGAGGTCCCCGGGGCCATCCCACGAGCAGTACTTC. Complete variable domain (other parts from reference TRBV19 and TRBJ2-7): DGGITQSPKYLFRKEGQNVTLSCEQNLNHDAMYWYRQDPGQGLRLIYYSQIVNDFQKGDIAEGYSVSREKKESFPLTVTSAQKNPTAFYLCASQRSPGPSHEQYFGPGTRLTVT.

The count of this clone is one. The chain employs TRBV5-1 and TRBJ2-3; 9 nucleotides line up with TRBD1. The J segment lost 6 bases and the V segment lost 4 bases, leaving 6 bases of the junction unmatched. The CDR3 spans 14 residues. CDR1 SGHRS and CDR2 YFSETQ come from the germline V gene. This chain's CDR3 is CASSVGQGPDTQYF. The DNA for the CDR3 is TGCGCCAGCAGCGTGGGACAGGGACCCGATACGCAGTATTTT.

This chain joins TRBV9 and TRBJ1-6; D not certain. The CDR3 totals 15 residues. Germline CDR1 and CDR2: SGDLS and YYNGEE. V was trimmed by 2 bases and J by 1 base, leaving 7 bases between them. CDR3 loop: CASSVTDSYNSPLHF. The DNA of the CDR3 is TGTGCCAGCAGCGTTACAGATTCCTATAATTCACCCCTCCACTTT.

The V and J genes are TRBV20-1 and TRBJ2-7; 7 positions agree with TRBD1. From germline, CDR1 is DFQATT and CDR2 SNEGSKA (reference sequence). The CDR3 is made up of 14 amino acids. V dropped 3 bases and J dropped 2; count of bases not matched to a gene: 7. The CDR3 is CSASSTGTAYEQYF. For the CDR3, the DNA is TGCAGTGCTAGTTCAACCGGGACAGCCTACGAGCAGTACTTC.

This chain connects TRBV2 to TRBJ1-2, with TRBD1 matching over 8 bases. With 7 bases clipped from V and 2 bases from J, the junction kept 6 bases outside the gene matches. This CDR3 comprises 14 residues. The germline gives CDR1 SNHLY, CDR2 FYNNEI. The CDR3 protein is CASTSRQGNYGYTF. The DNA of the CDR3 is TGTGCCAGCACCTCTCGACAGGGGAACTATGGCTACACCTTC. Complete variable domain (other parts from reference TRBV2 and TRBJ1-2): EPEVTQTPSHQVTQMGQEVILRCVPISNHLYFYWYRQILGQKVEFLVSFYNNEISEKSEIFDDQFSVERPDGSNFTLKIRSTKLEDSAMYFCASTSRQGNYGYTFGSGTRLTVV.

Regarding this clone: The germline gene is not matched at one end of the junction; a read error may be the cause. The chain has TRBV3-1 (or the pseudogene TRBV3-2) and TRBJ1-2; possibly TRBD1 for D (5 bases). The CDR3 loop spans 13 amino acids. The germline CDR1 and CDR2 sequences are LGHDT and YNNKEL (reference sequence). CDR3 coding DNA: TGTGCCAGCAGCCAAGAGGGGTCAGGGCAAGGGGTCTTC. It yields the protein CASSQEGSGQGVF.

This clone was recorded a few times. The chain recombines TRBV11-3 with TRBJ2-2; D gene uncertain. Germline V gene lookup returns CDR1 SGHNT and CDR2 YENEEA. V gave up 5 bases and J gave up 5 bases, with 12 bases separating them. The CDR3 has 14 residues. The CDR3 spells CASSTRLQTGELFF. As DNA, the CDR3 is TGTGCCAGCAGCACCCGACTCCAAACCGGGGAGCTGTTTTTT.

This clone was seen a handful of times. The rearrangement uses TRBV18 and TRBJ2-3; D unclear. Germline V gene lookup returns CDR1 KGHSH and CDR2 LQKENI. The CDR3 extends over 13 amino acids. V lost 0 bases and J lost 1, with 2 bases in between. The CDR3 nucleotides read TGTGCCAGCTCACCACCGGGCACAGATACGCAGTATTTT. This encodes CASSPPGTDTQYF.

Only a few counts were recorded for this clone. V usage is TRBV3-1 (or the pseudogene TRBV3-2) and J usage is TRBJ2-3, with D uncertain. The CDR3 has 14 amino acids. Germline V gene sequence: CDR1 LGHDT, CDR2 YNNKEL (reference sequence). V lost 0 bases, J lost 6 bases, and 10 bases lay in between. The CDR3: CASSQDLATDTQYF. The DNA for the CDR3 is TGTGCCAGCAGCCAAGATCTGGCTACCGATACGCAGTATTTT.

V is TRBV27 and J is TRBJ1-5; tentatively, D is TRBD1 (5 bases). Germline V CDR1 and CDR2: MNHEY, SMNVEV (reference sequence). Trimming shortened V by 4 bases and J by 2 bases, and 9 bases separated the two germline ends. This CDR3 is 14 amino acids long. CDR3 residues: CASSSWGGNQPQHF. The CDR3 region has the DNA TGTGCCAGCAGTTCCTGGGGGGGCAATCAGCCCCAGCATTTT.

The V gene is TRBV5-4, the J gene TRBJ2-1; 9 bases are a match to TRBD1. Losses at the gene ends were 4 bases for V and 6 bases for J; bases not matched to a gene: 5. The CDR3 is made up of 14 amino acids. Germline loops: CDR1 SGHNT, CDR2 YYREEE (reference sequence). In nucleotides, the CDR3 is TGTGCCAGCAGCACCCCACAGGGGGCCAATGAGCAGTTCTTC. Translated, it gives CASSTPQGANEQFF.

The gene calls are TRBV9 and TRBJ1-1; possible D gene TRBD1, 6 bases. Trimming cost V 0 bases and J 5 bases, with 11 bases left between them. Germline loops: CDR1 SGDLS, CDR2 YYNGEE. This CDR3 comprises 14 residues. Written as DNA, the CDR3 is TGTGCCAGCAGCGTAGAGACAGGAATTACTGAAGCTTTCTTT. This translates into CASSVETGITEAFF.

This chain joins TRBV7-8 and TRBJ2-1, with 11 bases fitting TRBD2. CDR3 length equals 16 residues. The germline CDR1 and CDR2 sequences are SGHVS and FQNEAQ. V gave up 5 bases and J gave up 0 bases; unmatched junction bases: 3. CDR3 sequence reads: CASSPSGRSSYNEQFF. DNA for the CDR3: TGTGCCAGCAGCCCTAGCGGGAGGAGCTCCTACAATGAGCAGTTCTTC.

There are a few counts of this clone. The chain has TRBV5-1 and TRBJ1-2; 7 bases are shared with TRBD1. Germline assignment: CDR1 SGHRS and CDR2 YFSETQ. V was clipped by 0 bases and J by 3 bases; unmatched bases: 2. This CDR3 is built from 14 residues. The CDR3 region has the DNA TGCGCCAGCAGCTTGGAAGGGGGCGACTATGGCTACACCTTC. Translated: CASSLEGGDYGYTF.

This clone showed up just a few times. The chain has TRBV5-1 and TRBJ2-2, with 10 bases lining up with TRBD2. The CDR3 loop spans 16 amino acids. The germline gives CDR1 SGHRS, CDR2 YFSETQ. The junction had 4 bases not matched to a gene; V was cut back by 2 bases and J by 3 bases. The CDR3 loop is CASSFLAGVDTGELFF. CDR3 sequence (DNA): TGCGCCAGCAGCTTTCTAGCGGGAGTCGACACCGGGGAGCTGTTTTTT.

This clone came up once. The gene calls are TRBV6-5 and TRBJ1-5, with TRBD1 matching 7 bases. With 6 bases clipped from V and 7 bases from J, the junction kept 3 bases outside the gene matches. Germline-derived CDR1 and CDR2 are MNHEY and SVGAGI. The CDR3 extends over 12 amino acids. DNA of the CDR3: TGTGCCAGCAGGAACAGGGGACAGCCCCAGCATTTT. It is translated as CASRNRGQPQHF.

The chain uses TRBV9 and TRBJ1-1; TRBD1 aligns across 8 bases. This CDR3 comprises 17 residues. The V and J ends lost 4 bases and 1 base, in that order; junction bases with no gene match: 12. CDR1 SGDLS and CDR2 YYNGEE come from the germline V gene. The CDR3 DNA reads TGTGCCAGCAGCCCAGGTATGGGACAGGTTGAGAACACTGAAGCTTTCTTT. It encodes CASSPGMGQVENTEAFF.